This T cell receptor (beta chain) was recorded in a study of neurological immune-mediated disorders. Deletions cut 3 bases from V and 5 bases from J, with 17 bases between. The CDR3 is 16 residues long. Germline loops: CDR1 LNHDA, CDR2 SQIVND (reference sequence). Each TCR transcript was tagged with a 10-nucleotide random UMI during 5'RACE. TCRdb fed the 5' RACE reads into MiXCR, producing one record per CDR3 protein. The sample has 45,000 to 50,000 distinct CDR3 sequences; about 23% are singletons. Unsorted libraries were derived from 2 million PBMCs stored at -80 C. The V gene is TRBV19, the J gene TRBJ1-5; D may be TRBD1 (5 bases). The receptor comes from a woman in her sixties or seventies in good health. The sample consisted of PBMCs. The CDR3 region has the DNA TGTGCCAGTAGTATCGTCGCAACGGGGGGGGATCAGCCCCAGCATTTT. This encodes CASSIVATGGDQPQHF.